These 22 T cell receptor beta chains were all obtained from the same sample, sequenced in a study of siplizumab effects on memory and regulatory T cells. Generated by immunoSEQ multiplex PCR, the TCRdb table keeps only in-frame clones and is missing some. This table has about 55,000 clones, about 97% appearing once. Sample: naive CD4+ T cells sorted from blood. The receptors were sampled from a human donor in good health.

This chain connects TRBV6-5 to TRBJ2-4, with 8 positions matching TRBD2. The V segment lost 7 bases and the J segment 4 bases; nucleotides outside the gene matches: 9. The CDR3 is made up of 15 amino acids. The germline V gene has CDR1 MNHEY and CDR2 SVGAGI. In nucleotides, the CDR3 is TGTGCCAGCACCACCCCCACTAGCGGTAAAAACATTCAGTACTTC. Translating gives CASTTPTSGKNIQYF.

The chain uses TRBV30 and TRBJ1-4, with TRBD1 matching over 8 bases. Unmatched junction bases numbered 2, after V lost 3 bases and J lost 5 bases. This CDR3 region has 13 residues. Germline V gene data show CDR1 as GTSNPN and CDR2 as SVGIG (reference sequence). CDR3 sequence reads: CAWSRDRNEKLFF. CDR3 DNA sequence: TGTGCCTGGAGCCGGGACAGGAATGAAAAACTGTTTTTT.

The chain uses TRBV19 and TRBJ2-5, with 7 bases fitting TRBD2. Gene TRBJ2-7 matches the end of the DNA better, so the J call may be wrong. The length of the CDR3 is 13 residues. Germline V gene lookup returns CDR1 LNHDA and CDR2 SQIVND (reference sequence). The CDR3: CASSMAGAYEQYF. The DNA for the CDR3 is TGTGCCAGTAGCATGGCGGGAGCCTACGAGCAGTACTTC.

Here the CDR3 DNA reads TGTGCCAGTACGGGACAACTATACAATGAGCAGTTCTTC. Encoded protein: CASTGQLYNEQFF. This chain joins TRBV19 and TRBJ2-1; maybe TRBD1 (6 bases). This CDR3 is 13 amino acids long. Germline CDR1 LNHDA, CDR2 SQIVND (reference sequence). Trimming cost V 7 bases and J 4 bases, with 11 bases left between them. Full variable domain (rest looked up from reference TRBV19 and TRBJ2-1): DGGITQSPKYLFRKEGQNVTLSCEQNLNHDAMYWYRQDPGQGLRLIYYSQIVNDFQKGDIAEGYSVSREKKESFPLTVTSAQKNPTAFYLCASTGQLYNEQFFGPGTRLTVL.

The chain uses TRBV9 and TRBJ1-3; weak D call: TRBD1 (6 bases). Trimming took off 0 bases at V and 1 base at J, with 11 bases between the two ends. The length of the CDR3 is 16 residues. Germline CDR1 and CDR2: SGDLS and YYNGEE. The CDR3 sequence is CASSVVDSLSGNTIYF. For the CDR3, the DNA is TGTGCCAGCAGCGTAGTGGACAGCTTGTCTGGAAACACCATATATTTT.

The V call is TRBV6-1, the J call TRBJ1-2, with D possibly being TRBD1 (5 bases). The length of the CDR3 is 13 residues. Germline V gene sequence: CDR1 MNHNS, CDR2 SASEGT. Trimming shortened V by 5 bases and J by 5 bases, and 12 bases separated the two germline ends. The CDR3, as DNA: TGTGCCAGCAGTCCTCAGGGAACGTATGGCTACACCTTC. This gives the protein CASSPQGTYGYTF.

The V call is TRBV29-1, the J call TRBJ1-2, with 9 bases that match TRBD1. Trimming removed 7 bases from V and 8 bases from J; junction bases left unmatched: 14. This CDR3 region has 14 residues. Germline values: CDR1 SQVTM, CDR2 ANQGSEA. Written as DNA, the CDR3 is TGCAGCGATCGTACCCCGGGACAGGGTCAGGGCTACACCTTC. Amino acids: CSDRTPGQGQGYTF.

The chain recombines TRBV6-5 with TRBJ2-1; a possible D gene is TRBD1 (6 bases). Germline CDR1 and CDR2: MNHEY and SVGAGI. The CDR3 is 16 residues long. The V gene lost 2 bases and the J gene lost 2 bases, with 13 bases spanning the gap. CDR3 sequence (DNA): TGTGCCAGCAGTTACCAAGGGACACGACCCTACAATGAGCAGTTCTTC. Residues: CASSYQGTRPYNEQFF.

This chain links TRBV4-2 with TRBJ2-1; 12 bases line up with TRBD2. The CDR3 is 18 residues long. CDR1 and CDR2 (germline): LGHNA, YNFKEQ. With 5 bases clipped from V and 1 base from J, the junction kept 9 bases outside the gene matches. The DNA of the CDR3 is TGTGCCAGCAGCTTGGGACTAGCGGGTCGAGTTTCCTACAATGAGCAGTTCTTC. Translated: CASSLGLAGRVSYNEQFF.

The chain joins TRBV5-1 to TRBJ1-5; 7 positions match TRBD1. This CDR3 is built from 16 residues. Germline V lookup: CDR1 SGHRS, CDR2 YFSETQ. V lost 0 bases, J lost 7 bases, and 10 bases stayed unmatched. The CDR3 DNA reads TGCGCCAGCAGCTTGGCCCCGGCAGGGGGTGGACAGCCCCAGCATTTT. Translation gives CASSLAPAGGGQPQHF.

The J gene is TRBJ2-7, the V gene TRBV27, with D unresolved. The CDR3 runs to 15 residues. Germline V gene sequence: CDR1 MNHEY, CDR2 SMNVEV (reference sequence). V was trimmed by 3 bases and J by 3 bases, leaving 15 bases between them. CDR3 in amino acids: CASSFRSALRYEQYF. For the CDR3, the DNA is TGTGCCAGCAGTTTCCGGTCAGCGCTCCGCTACGAGCAGTACTTC.

The CDR3 sequence is CASSIQTGVAGNTIYF. Here the CDR3 DNA reads TGTGCCAGTAGTATACAAACAGGGGTCGCCGGAAACACCATATATTTT. The chain links TRBV19 to TRBJ1-3; TRBD1 matches 7 bases. V shed 2 bases and J 4 bases; nucleotides not matched to a gene: 8. The germline CDR1 and CDR2 sequences are LNHDA and SQIVND (reference sequence). The CDR3 spans 16 residues.

V and J are TRBV5-6 and TRBJ2-1, with 7 bases that match TRBD2. Germline loops: CDR1 SGHDT, CDR2 YYEEEE. V dropped 2 bases and J dropped 0; count of bases not matched to a gene: 8. The CDR3 extends over 17 amino acids. The chain's CDR3 is CASSFLPSGISYNEQFF. The DNA for the CDR3 is TGTGCCAGCAGCTTTCTCCCTAGCGGTATCTCCTACAATGAGCAGTTCTTC.

This clone has a single count. J is TRBJ2-7 and V is TRBV15, with TRBD2 identical over 8 bases. V lost 10 bases to trimming and J lost 2 bases; unmatched junction nucleotides: 13. This CDR3 contains 15 residues. Germline-derived CDR1 and CDR2 are LNHNV and YYDKDF (reference sequence). The CDR3 DNA reads as TGTGCCATCCGTGTTTCGCGGGAGGCCCCCTACGAGCAGTACTTC. It specifies CAIRVSREAPYEQYF.

A few counts support this clone. This chain connects TRBV6-1 to TRBJ2-7; the D gene is possibly TRBD2 (6 bases). Germline V gene lookup returns CDR1 MNHNS and CDR2 SASEGT. Trimming shortened V by 3 bases and J by 0 bases, and 12 bases separated the two germline ends. The CDR3 sequence is 15 residues long. CDR3 in DNA: TGTGCCAGCAGTGACCGACGGGGGTTCTCCTACGAGCAGTACTTC. Translation gives CASSDRRGFSYEQYF.

The count of this clone is one. This chain links TRBV6-5 with TRBJ1-2; D ambiguous. V lost 4 bases and J lost 5, with 14 bases in between. Germline CDR1 and CDR2: MNHEY and SVGAGI. There are 14 residues in the CDR3. CDR3 coding DNA: TGTGCCAGCAGTTCCGCAACAGTTGGTTATGGCTACACCTTC. This encodes CASSSATVGYGYTF.

The chain has TRBV4-2 and TRBJ1-1; no clear D gene. V lost 0 bases and J 2 bases, leaving 7 bases between the germline ends. CDR3 length: 14 amino acids. Germline V gene lookup returns CDR1 LGHNA and CDR2 YNFKEQ. The CDR3 here is CASSQDPGNTEAFF. Here the CDR3 DNA reads TGTGCCAGCAGCCAAGATCCGGGTAACACTGAAGCTTTCTTT.

This clone was recorded only once. This chain joins TRBV5-4 and TRBJ1-1, with 7 bases lining up with TRBD1. Per germline, CDR1 SGHNT and CDR2 YYREEE (reference sequence). After removal of 0 bases from V and 0 bases from J, the junction contained 5 bases not matched to a gene. This CDR3 region has 16 residues. The CDR3 DNA is TGTGCCAGCAGCTTGGTAGGAGGGGGCGTGAACACTGAAGCTTTCTTT. Protein sequence: CASSLVGGGVNTEAFF.

This rearrangement joins TRBV5-1 to TRBJ1-5; D is unclear. The CDR3 has 15 amino acids. CDR1 and CDR2 (germline): SGHRS, YFSETQ. Trimming took off 0 bases at V and 4 bases at J, with 11 bases between the two ends. For the CDR3, the DNA is TGCGCCAGCAGCTTGGATGGGAGTGGGAATCAGCCCCAGCATTTT. Translated: CASSLDGSGNQPQHF.

This chain uses TRBV15 with TRBJ2-3, with D perhaps matching TRBD2 (5 bases). Germline V CDR1 and CDR2: LNHNV, YYDKDF (reference sequence). The CDR3 spans 17 residues. V lost 0 bases and J 3 bases, leaving 16 bases between the germline ends. This CDR3 reads CATSRDPKGGSTDTQYF. In DNA form, the CDR3 reads TGTGCCACCAGCAGAGATCCCAAAGGTGGGAGTACAGATACGCAGTATTTT.

As DNA, the CDR3 is TGTGCCAGCAGTCTGGAGGCTCCCGAGCAGTACTTC. It is translated as CASSLEAPEQYF. V is TRBV7-9 and J is TRBJ2-7, with TRBD2 as a possible D gene (5 bases). The CDR3 length is 12 residues. V lost 6 bases and J 6 bases, leaving 12 bases between the germline ends. The germline V gene encodes CDR1 SEHNR and CDR2 FQNEAQ (reference sequence).

The chain employs TRBV2 and TRBJ1-3; a weak D match, TRBD1 (6 bases). This CDR3 comprises 12 residues. The germline gives CDR1 SNHLY, CDR2 FYNNEI. Trimming removed 8 bases at V and 3 bases at J, with 8 bases between. Written as DNA, the CDR3 is TGTGCCAGCGAGACAGGTGGAAACACCATATATTTT. This encodes CASETGGNTIYF.